What follows are 28 T cell receptor beta chains derived from one specimen sequenced in a study of vaccination and CD4 T cells after COVID-19. The sample's treatment: roughly nine-day PBMC culture with coronavirus spike peptide pools or control peptides (ViraFEST assay). Their specific antigens are unknown. The assay that was used to sequence DNA from cultured CD4+ T cells was the Oncomine TCR Beta short-read assay. TCRdb fed the PCR reads into MiXCR, producing one record per CDR3 protein. The sample has 10,000 to 12,000 distinct CDR3 sequences, roughly 64% seen once. The specimen was CD4+ T cells from blood, cultured in vitro. The receptor set was obtained from a human donor who had recovered from COVID-19.

This clonotype has a handful of counts. The chain has TRBV20-1 and TRBJ2-2; D is tentatively TRBD1 or TRBD2 (5 bases each). This CDR3 has 14 residues. V was trimmed by 0 bases and J by 3 bases, leaving 8 bases between them. CDR1 DFQATT and CDR2 SNEGSKA come from the germline V gene (reference sequence). In DNA form, the CDR3 reads TGCAGTGCTAGAGACGAGGGGCACACCGGGGAGCTGTTTTTT. Translated: CSARDEGHTGELFF.

This chain uses TRBV10-1 with TRBJ2-5; perhaps TRBD2 as D (7 bases). CDR1 is WNHNN and CDR2 is SYGVQD in the germline V gene (reference sequence). CDR3 size: 15 residues. V was cut by 6 bases and J by 5 bases, with 19 bases left in between. The CDR3 here is CASRTRGSGEETQYF. The CDR3 nucleotides are TGCGCCAGCAGAACTAGGGGGAGCGGGGAGGAGACCCAGTACTTC.

Written as DNA, the CDR3 is TGCAGTGCTAGAAGCTTGAAGGCCCCGGGGGACAATGAGCAGTTCTTC. As protein: CSARSLKAPGDNEQFF. This sequence joins TRBV20-1 and TRBJ2-1; weak D call: TRBD2 (6 bases). The CDR3 runs 16 residues. Germline-derived CDR1 and CDR2 are DFQATT and SNEGSKA (reference sequence). Trimming left V 2 bases short and J 5 bases short, with 19 bases between.

CDR3 in DNA: TGCAGTGCTAGAGGACGGACAGATGATTCACCCCTCCACTTT. This gives the protein CSARGRTDDSPLHF. This chain joins TRBV20-1 and TRBJ1-6; TRBD1 is a possible D gene (6 bases). CDR3 length: 14 residues. The germline V and J ends were trimmed by 1 base and 8 bases, with 12 bases remaining between them. Looked up from germline, CDR1 is DFQATT and CDR2 is SNEGSKA (reference sequence).

A few counts support this clonotype. The V gene is TRBV24-1, the J gene TRBJ2-3; possibly TRBD2 for D (5 bases). This CDR3 is built from 14 residues. Germline V CDR1 and CDR2: KGHDR, SFDVKD. V gave up 9 bases and J gave up 2 bases, with 14 bases separating them. CDR3 in DNA: TGTGCCACCCGCGGGCCCGCCAACACAGATACGCAGTATTTT. Translating gives CATRGPANTDTQYF.

V gene TRBV29-1 combines with J gene TRBJ1-2; D is ambiguous. Germline-derived CDR1 and CDR2 are SQVTM and ANQGSEA. The CDR3 covers 12 residues. The V gene lost 2 bases and the J gene lost 3 bases, with 7 bases spanning the gap. CDR3 sequence: CSVESPDYGYTF. The CDR3 nucleotides read TGCAGCGTTGAAAGCCCAGACTATGGCTACACCTTC.

The chain carries TRBV7-2 and TRBJ2-7; 13 bases are a match to TRBD2. The CDR3 is made up of 15 amino acids. The V gene's germline CDR1 is SGHTA and CDR2 FQGNSA. V shed 4 bases, J shed 7 bases, and the junction held 7 bases outside the gene matches. Written as DNA, the CDR3 is TGTGCCAGCAGCTATACACTAGCGGGAGGGGGGGAGCAGTACTTC. Encoded protein: CASSYTLAGGGEQYF.

The chain carries TRBV20-1 and TRBJ1-1; 7 bases line up with TRBD1. V lost 4 bases and J lost 2; bases outside the gene matches: 4. The CDR3 has 13 residues. Looked up from germline, CDR1 is DFQATT and CDR2 is SNEGSKA (reference sequence). The DNA of the CDR3 is TGCAGTGCTACAACAGGGGAAAACACTGAAGCTTTCTTT. Encoded protein: CSATTGENTEAFF.

This clonotype occurred a few times. The chain is built from TRBV2 and TRBJ1-6; no clear D. V was cut by 7 bases and J by 7 bases, with 14 bases left in between. Germline CDR1 is SNHLY and CDR2 is FYNNEI. The CDR3 extends over 14 amino acids. CDR3 DNA: TGTGCCAGCATGACGGCCCCGGGGAATTCACCCCTCCACTTT. This codes for CASMTAPGNSPLHF.

The rearrangement links TRBV7-2 to TRBJ2-7; D is ambiguous. The V end lost 5 bases, the J end lost 0 bases, and 11 bases lay between the germline ends. Germline V lookup: CDR1 SGHTA, CDR2 FQGNSA. The CDR3 totals 14 residues. The CDR3 sequence: CASSDGRISYEQYF. The CDR3 bases are TGTGCCAGCAGCGACGGACGGATCTCCTACGAGCAGTACTTC.

The chain uses TRBV7-2 and TRBJ1-6, with a tentative D call TRBD1 (5 bases). V was shortened by 3 bases and J by 6 bases, with 9 bases between the two germline ends. There are 14 residues in the CDR3. Germline CDR1 and CDR2: SGHTA and FQGNSA. The CDR3 DNA is TGTGCCAGCAGCTTTGAGGGGAGTAATTCACCCCTCCACTTT. The encoded protein is CASSFEGSNSPLHF. Filled out from reference TRBV7-2 and TRBJ1-6, the complete variable domain reads GAGVSQSPSNKVTEKGKDVELRCDPISGHTALYWYRQSLGQGLEFLIYFQGNSAPDKSGLPSDRFSAERTGGSVSTLTIQRTQQEDSAVYLCASSFEGSNSPLHFGNGTRLTVT.

The rearrangement joins TRBV12-3 or TRBV12-4 to TRBJ1-6; D not resolved. The CDR3 is 15 amino acids. Trimming shortened V by 3 bases and J by 6 bases, and 12 bases separated the two germline ends. CDR3 amino acids: CASSFTGSPNSPLHF. The CDR3, as DNA: TGTGCCAGCAGTTTTACGGGCAGCCCTAATTCACCCCTCCACTTT.

The chain has TRBV24-1 and TRBJ2-5, with a possible D match to TRBD2 (5 bases). This CDR3 is built from 15 residues. V lost 4 bases and J 4 bases, leaving 15 bases between the germline ends. Germline V gives CDR1 KGHDR, CDR2 SFDVKD. The CDR3: CATSDASGRGETQYF. In DNA, the CDR3 is TGTGCCACCAGTGACGCCAGCGGACGGGGAGAGACCCAGTACTTC.

This clonotype has only a few counts. This rearrangement joins TRBV7-8 to TRBJ2-5; D may correspond to TRBD1 or TRBD2 (5 bases each). Germline V gene data show CDR1 as SGHVS and CDR2 as FQNEAQ. The CDR3 is made up of 16 amino acids. Trimming took off 5 bases at V and 1 base at J, with 17 bases between the two ends. The CDR3 region is CASSPGRQRGQETQYF. The CDR3 region has the DNA TGTGCCAGCAGCCCAGGGCGGCAACGGGGCCAAGAGACCCAGTACTTC. The full variable domain, its missing parts supplied by reference TRBV7-8 and TRBJ2-5, is GAGVSQSPRYKVAKRGQDVALRCDPISGHVSLFWYQQALGQGPEFLTYFQNEAQLDKSGLPSDRFFAERPEGSVSTLKIQRTQQEDSAVYLCASSPGRQRGQETQYFGPGTRLLVL.

The CDR3 reads CAWRGTGEQPQHF. For the CDR3, the DNA is TGTGCCTGGAGGGGGACAGGGGAGCAGCCCCAGCATTTT. This chain joins TRBV30 and TRBJ1-5, with TRBD1 matching 10 bases. V shed 3 bases and J 7 bases; nucleotides not matched to a gene: 3. This CDR3 is built from 13 residues. Germline loops: CDR1 GTSNPN, CDR2 SVGIG (reference sequence). Together with reference TRBV30 and TRBJ1-5, the CDR3 gives the full variable domain: SQTIHQWPATLVQPVGSPLSLECTVEGTSNPNLYWYRQAAGRGLQLLFYSVGIGQISSEVPQNLSASRPQDRQFILSSKKLLLSDSGFYLCAWRGTGEQPQHFGDGTRLSIL.

This clonotype was counted a few times. As DNA, the CDR3 is TGTGCCAGCAGCTTAGAGACAGGGTCAAATACCGGGGAGCTGTTTTTT. Translation gives CASSLETGSNTGELFF. This sequence joins TRBV7-8 and TRBJ2-2; 7 nucleotides agree with TRBD1. Germline values: CDR1 SGHVS, CDR2 FQNEAQ. The junction had 7 bases not matched to a gene; V was cut back by 1 base and J by 5 bases. The CDR3 consists of 16 residues.

The V call is TRBV20-1, the J call TRBJ1-2, with D perhaps matching TRBD1 (5 bases). This CDR3 spans 11 amino acids. The germline gives CDR1 DFQATT, CDR2 SNEGSKA (reference sequence). Trimming removed 5 bases from V and 8 bases from J, with 12 bases in between. The CDR3 DNA reads TGCAGTGCTTCTGACAGTTCCGGCTACACCTTC. This encodes CSASDSSGYTF.

The chain is built from TRBV20-1 and TRBJ1-2; no definite D call. Trimming stripped 4 bases from V and 3 bases from J, with 15 bases between. The CDR3 totals 14 residues. Germline V gene lookup returns CDR1 DFQATT and CDR2 SNEGSKA (reference sequence). The CDR3 bases are TGCAGTGCTATCCCCCGGTACAGAGACTATGGCTACACCTTC. Translated, it gives CSAIPRYRDYGYTF.

The CDR3 DNA reads TGTGCCAGCAGCTTAGTCGGTCTAGCGGGGAGGGTGGAGACCCAGTACTTC. This gives the protein CASSLVGLAGRVETQYF. The chain links TRBV11-2 to TRBJ2-5; TRBD2 agrees at 9 bases. Germline trimming cut 1 base from V and 5 bases from J; bases unmatched to any gene: 11. CDR1 is SGHAT and CDR2 is FQNNGV in the germline V gene. The CDR3 has 17 amino acids.

This clonotype was counted a single time. The rearrangement joins TRBV7-2 to TRBJ1-1; the D is unclear. V shed 1 base and J shed 11 bases, with 14 bases lying between them. The CDR3 covers 13 residues. CDR1 and CDR2 from the germline V gene are SGHTA and FQGNSA. The CDR3 DNA is TGTGCCAGCAGCTTAGATGGCCTAGCCCGGGCTTTCTTT. Translation: CASSLDGLARAFF.

The CDR3 DNA reads TGTGCCACCAGCAGACCCGACGGGGCTAACTATGGCTACACCTTC. Protein product: CATSRPDGANYGYTF. V is TRBV15 and J is TRBJ1-2, with D hard to call. The CDR3 runs 15 residues. V lost 2 bases, J lost 0 bases, and 10 bases lay in between. Germline lookup yields CDR1 LNHNV and CDR2 YYDKDF (reference sequence).

V gene TRBV14 combines with J gene TRBJ2-3; a possible D gene is TRBD1 (5 bases). Germline values: CDR1 SGHDN, CDR2 FVKESK. V was cut by 1 base and J by 6 bases, with 11 bases left in between. The CDR3 sequence is 14 residues long. DNA of the CDR3: TGTGCCAGCAGCCAAGTCTTCCCAGGGGATACGCAGTATTTT. This codes for CASSQVFPGDTQYF.

This chain uses TRBV7-9 with TRBJ1-2, with 7 bases aligning to TRBD1. Germline values: CDR1 SEHNR, CDR2 FQNEAQ (reference sequence). CDR3 length equals 15 residues. J gave up 2 bases and V 1 base, and 4 bases lay outside the gene matches. The CDR3, as DNA: TGTGCCAGCAGCTTAGATTGGGGACAGAACTATGGCTACACCTTC. Translation: CASSLDWGQNYGYTF.

This chain uses TRBV28 with TRBJ2-2; 9 positions agree with TRBD2. Germline values: CDR1 MDHEN, CDR2 SYDVKM. The CDR3 is 16 residues long. V gave up 5 bases and J gave up 0 bases; unmatched junction bases: 4. The CDR3 here is CASSDPSGANTGELFF. As DNA, the CDR3 is TGTGCCAGCAGTGACCCTAGCGGGGCGAACACCGGGGAGCTGTTTTTT.

The V and J genes are TRBV25-1 and TRBJ1-1, with D possibly matching TRBD1 (6 bases). V was trimmed by 7 bases and J by 9 bases, leaving 15 bases between them. Germline-derived CDR1 and CDR2 are MGHDK and SYGVNS. This CDR3 is 12 amino acids long. Here the CDR3 reads CASTNEGEKAFF. The CDR3 coding sequence is TGTGCCAGCACCAACGAGGGGGAAAAAGCTTTCTTT.

The V and J genes are TRBV30 and TRBJ1-2; D is unclear. The germline V gene encodes CDR1 GTSNPN and CDR2 SVGIG (reference sequence). V dropped 5 bases and J dropped 0 bases, with 7 bases sitting between them. The CDR3 is made up of 12 amino acids. The CDR3 spells CAWGRANYGYTF. The CDR3 bases are TGTGCCTGGGGACGGGCTAACTATGGCTACACCTTC.

The J gene is TRBJ1-6, the V gene TRBV2, with TRBD1 identical over 8 bases. The CDR3 has 14 residues. Per germline, CDR1 SNHLY and CDR2 FYNNEI. The J segment lost 6 bases and the V segment lost 6 bases, leaving 4 bases of the junction unmatched. CDR3: CASSKDRVNSPLHF. The DNA for the CDR3 is TGTGCCAGCAGCAAGGACAGGGTTAATTCACCCCTCCACTTT.

The chain recombines TRBV6-2 or TRBV6-3 with TRBJ2-3; D may be TRBD2 (5 bases). The V gene's germline CDR1 is MNHEY and CDR2 SVGEGT. The CDR3 covers 16 residues. Trimming left V 2 bases short and J 0 bases short, with 12 bases between. CDR3 in amino acids: CASSYGGVYSTDTQYF. The CDR3 DNA reads TGTGCCAGCAGTTACGGAGGAGTTTATAGCACAGATACGCAGTATTTT.